A single sample is the source of the 28 T cell receptor beta chains below, sequenced in a study of early T cells in non-severe SARS-CoV-2 infection. MiXCR, applied by TCRdb to the 5' RACE reads, yields one record per CDR3 protein. The repertoire holds under 85,000 distinct CDR3 sequences, around 10% seen once, with around 5% in the top ten. This specimen consisted of whole blood, obtained at baseline. The source is an adult who was a healthcare worker with PCR-confirmed SARS-CoV-2 infection or an uninfected control (not recorded which).

This clonotype was detected ten times or more. The rearrangement joins TRBV5-1 to TRBJ2-1; D may be TRBD1 (6 bases). Trimming removed 2 bases at V and 10 bases at J, with 16 bases between. Germline V gives CDR1 SGHRS, CDR2 YFSETQ. This CDR3 region has 14 residues. The CDR3 protein is CASSLQGPLGEQFF. The DNA for the CDR3 is TGCGCCAGCAGCTTACAGGGCCCTCTGGGGGAGCAGTTCTTC.

The chain carries TRBV5-1 and TRBJ2-7; 9 bases are shared with TRBD1. Looked up from germline, CDR1 is SGHRS and CDR2 is YFSETQ. V lost 2 bases and J lost 5; bases outside the gene matches: 11. The CDR3 totals 16 residues. CDR3 sequence: CASSFLRDRVGDEQYF. CDR3 nucleotides: TGCGCCAGCAGCTTTCTCCGGGACAGGGTTGGCGACGAGCAGTACTTC.

This clonotype appeared many times. The rearrangement uses TRBV12-3 or TRBV12-4 and TRBJ2-3, with 7 bases matching TRBD2. Trimming removed 6 bases from V and 10 bases from J; junction bases left unmatched: 16. This CDR3 contains 15 residues. The chain's CDR3 is CASSLGGSHHPSQYF. CDR3 bases: TGTGCCAGCAGCCTGGGGGGGTCCCACCATCCATCGCAGTATTTT.

This clonotype was picked up a small number of times. The rearrangement joins TRBV7-6 to TRBJ2-5; D may be TRBD2 (5 bases). The length of the CDR3 is 12 residues. Germline loops: CDR1 SGHVS, CDR2 FNYEAQ. V was cut by 7 bases and J by 5 bases, with 11 bases left in between. CDR3 region: CASTRAAETQYF. CDR3 DNA sequence: TGTGCCAGCACACGAGCGGCGGAGACCCAGTACTTC.

This clonotype was picked up a small number of times. This chain connects TRBV12-3 or TRBV12-4 to TRBJ2-5; 10 nucleotides line up with TRBD2. J was trimmed by 5 bases and V by 7 bases; bases with no gene match: 7. The CDR3 extends over 14 amino acids. CDR3: CASTFSGGTETQYF. The CDR3 DNA is TGTGCCAGCACCTTTAGCGGGGGGACGGAGACCCAGTACTTC.

This clonotype was seen only a few times. The gene calls are TRBV18 and TRBJ2-1; D not certain. Trimming took off 2 bases at V and 4 bases at J, with 9 bases between the two ends. Germline V CDR1 and CDR2: KGHSH, LQKENI. This CDR3 comprises 14 residues. CDR3 bases: TGTGCCAGCTCACCAGGGGAAAGGTACAATGAGCAGTTCTTC. Translating gives CASSPGERYNEQFF. The full variable domain, with the rest looked up from reference TRBV18 and TRBJ2-1, is NAGVMQNPRHLVRRRGQEARLRCSPMKGHSHVYWYRQLPEEGLKFMVYLQKENIIDESGMPKERFSAEFPKEGPSILRIQQVVRGDSAAYFCASSPGERYNEQFFGPGTRLTVL.

This clonotype was detected ten times or more. The chain uses TRBV20-1 and TRBJ2-3, with 11 bases matching TRBD2. The CDR3 contains 15 residues. The J segment lost 6 bases and the V segment lost 4 bases, leaving 9 bases of the junction unmatched. The germline gives CDR1 DFQATT, CDR2 SNEGSKA (reference sequence). In DNA, the CDR3 is TGCAGTGCTAAAGTTAGCGGGAGGGTGAGGGATACGCAGTATTTT. This encodes CSAKVSGRVRDTQYF.

This clonotype was seen repeatedly, ten times or more. This chain connects TRBV4-1 to TRBJ2-5, with 11 bases fitting TRBD2. The CDR3 is 16 residues long. With V trimmed by 2 bases and J by 5 bases, 7 bases remained unmatched. CDR1 MGHRA and CDR2 YSYEKL come from the germline V gene. DNA of the CDR3: TGCGCCAGCAGCCAATCTTTAGCGGGGGGGCCCGAGACCCAGTACTTC. Encoded protein: CASSQSLAGGPETQYF.

Only a few counts were recorded for this clonotype. The chain links TRBV29-1 to TRBJ1-5; D not resolved. CDR1 is SQVTM and CDR2 is ANQGSEA in the germline V gene. Trimming removed 7 bases from V and 1 base from J, with 8 bases in between. This CDR3 has 12 residues. The CDR3 sequence: CSAGMSNQPQHF. The CDR3 region has the DNA TGCAGCGCAGGAATGAGCAATCAGCCCCAGCATTTT.

This clonotype turned up a few times. The chain is built from TRBV4-1 and TRBJ1-5; perhaps TRBD1 as D (6 bases). Trimming shortened V by 0 bases and J by 5 bases, and 14 bases separated the two germline ends. The CDR3 totals 16 residues. The germline V gene encodes CDR1 MGHRA and CDR2 YSYEKL. The CDR3: CASSQDSGGGYQPQHF. The CDR3 DNA sequence: TGCGCCAGCAGCCAAGATAGCGGAGGGGGGTATCAGCCCCAGCATTTT.

The chain recombines TRBV29-1 with TRBJ2-7, with D perhaps given as TRBD1 or TRBD2 (5 bases each). Germline V CDR1 and CDR2: SQVTM, ANQGSEA. There are 14 residues in the CDR3. Trimming took off 7 bases at V and 6 bases at J, with 22 bases between the two ends. The CDR3 nucleotides read TGCAGCGCGACTCGGGACGAAAACCCCTCCGAGCAGTACTTC. Translating gives CSATRDENPSEQYF.

This clonotype was found a few times. The CDR3 nucleotides read TGTGCCAGCAGTTTAGCCCGGGCACTAGCGGGTAACACAGATACGCAGTATTTT. Translation gives CASSLARALAGNTDTQYF. V usage is TRBV12-3 or TRBV12-4 and J usage is TRBJ2-3; 9 bases map to TRBD2. V lost 0 bases, J lost 2 bases, and 9 bases stayed unmatched. The CDR3 has 18 residues.

Comments on this clonotype: A much larger clonotype is one base distant, so this may be a read error. J is TRBJ2-7 and V is TRBV19; no firm D call. The CDR3 length is 13 residues. Germline-derived CDR1 and CDR2 are LNHDA and SQIVND (reference sequence). The chain's CDR3 is CASSRSHSYVQYF. The CDR3 DNA follows: TGTGCCAGTAGTAGATCCCACTCCTACGTGCAGTACTTC.

This clonotype was recorded a few times. The J gene is TRBJ1-2, the V gene TRBV12-3 or TRBV12-4; D is perhaps TRBD1 (5 bases). The CDR3 contains 14 residues. Trimming pared 4 bases from V and 2 bases from J, leaving 11 bases between. The CDR3 region is CASSSGGENYGYTF. The CDR3, as DNA: TGTGCCAGCAGTTCCGGGGGGGAGAACTATGGCTACACCTTC.

This clonotype was found many times. The chain uses TRBV5-1 and TRBJ1-4; 7 bases agree with TRBD1. This CDR3 comprises 16 residues. In germline, CDR1 is SGHRS, CDR2 YFSETQ. V gave up 2 bases and J gave up 6 bases; unmatched junction bases: 10. The CDR3 protein is CASSLGQAHNDEKLFF. The CDR3 DNA reads as TGCGCCAGCAGCTTAGGACAGGCCCACAACGATGAAAAACTGTTTTTT.

There are many counts of this clonotype. The V and J genes are TRBV13 and TRBJ2-1, with D maybe TRBD2 (6 bases). Per the germline V gene, CDR1 is PRHDT and CDR2 is FYEKMQ (reference sequence). V lost 5 bases to trimming and J lost 7 bases, with 21 bases between them. This CDR3 spans 16 amino acids. The CDR3 protein is CASSPRGNGARNEQFF. Written as DNA, the CDR3 is TGTGCCAGCAGCCCCCGGGGGAACGGCGCAAGGAATGAGCAGTTCTTC.

A few counts support this clonotype. The rearrangement joins TRBV18 to TRBJ1-2; TRBD1 might be the D (5 bases). This CDR3 has 16 residues. Trimming cost V 1 base and J 0 bases, with 12 bases left between them. Germline loops: CDR1 KGHSH, CDR2 LQKENI. The CDR3, as DNA: TGTGCCAGCTCACCACTACGGGACTCTTCTAACTATGGCTACACCTTC. It encodes CASSPLRDSSNYGYTF.

This clonotype was picked up many times. V is TRBV29-1 and J is TRBJ2-5, with D perhaps matching TRBD1 (5 bases). There are 12 residues in the CDR3. From germline, CDR1 is SQVTM and CDR2 ANQGSEA. Trimming removed 7 bases at V and 4 bases at J, with 13 bases between. The CDR3 coding sequence is TGCAGCGCAGGACACTGGGGAGAGACCCAGTACTTC. This gives the protein CSAGHWGETQYF.

This chain connects TRBV18 to TRBJ1-2, with 7 bases fitting TRBD1. The V gene's germline CDR1 is KGHSH and CDR2 LQKENI. After removal of 6 bases from V and 6 bases from J, the junction contained 13 bases not matched to a gene. This CDR3 contains 15 residues. CDR3 protein: CASSQGGGVRDGYTF. For the CDR3, the DNA is TGTGCCAGCTCGCAGGGAGGGGGCGTCCGCGATGGCTACACCTTC.

This clonotype was detected ten times or more. The chain uses TRBV10-3 and TRBJ2-7, with no clear D. The CDR3 covers 11 residues. Between the trimmed V and J ends, which lost 4 bases and 2 bases, there was a span of 3 bases. The germline V gene has CDR1 ENHRY and CDR2 SYGVKD. CDR3 sequence reads: CAISGTYEQYF. CDR3 coding DNA: TGTGCCATCAGTGGTACCTACGAGCAGTACTTC.

This clonotype showed up many times. The chain couples TRBV5-4 to TRBJ2-5, with D unclear. This CDR3 has 13 residues. The V end was cut by 1 base, the J end by 7 bases, with 11 bases between. Germline V lookup: CDR1 SGHNT, CDR2 YYREEE (reference sequence). The CDR3 protein is CASSLQGPGTQYF. The DNA of the CDR3 is TGTGCCAGCAGCTTGCAAGGACCCGGGACCCAGTACTTC.

In this sample, this clonotype turned up a few times. The chain combines TRBV12-3 or TRBV12-4 with TRBJ1-3; D might be TRBD1 (5 bases). This CDR3 comprises 14 residues. Trimming stripped 6 bases from V and 3 bases from J, with 12 bases between. The CDR3 is CASSFTGYGNTIYF. The CDR3 bases are TGTGCCAGCAGCTTTACAGGATATGGAAACACCATATATTTT.

The chain carries TRBV30 and TRBJ2-1; 7 bases map to TRBD1. In germline, CDR1 is GTSNPN, CDR2 SVGIG (reference sequence). V shed 2 bases, J shed 8 bases, and the junction held 15 bases outside the gene matches. The CDR3 totals 16 residues. For the CDR3, the DNA is TGTGCCTGGAGTAAATTACCGGGACAGAAGCACCATGAGCAGTTCTTC. Translation gives CAWSKLPGQKHHEQFF.

This clonotype was seen a few times. The chain couples TRBV6-5 to TRBJ1-2; TRBD1 matches at 11 bases. CDR3 length: 13 amino acids. The germline CDR1 and CDR2 sequences are MNHEY and SVGAGI. With V trimmed by 5 bases and J by 8 bases, 4 bases remained unmatched. The CDR3 is CASSRDRGYGYTF. In DNA form, the CDR3 reads TGTGCCAGCAGTCGGGACAGGGGGTACGGCTACACCTTC.

For this clonotype: A single base separates this from a much larger clone, so it may be a read error. The chain carries TRBV5-6 and TRBJ1-1, with D unclear. The CDR3 totals 17 residues. The germline CDR1 and CDR2 sequences are SGHDT and YYEEEE. The CDR3 reads CARSLFRARGMNTEAFF. The CDR3 DNA is TGTGCCAGAAGCTTGTTTAGGGCGCGAGGGATGAACACTGAAGCTTTCTTT.

This clonotype was counted only a few times. This chain links TRBV27 with TRBJ2-7; 8 bases line up with TRBD1. CDR1 is MNHEY, CDR2 SMNVEV, per germline (reference sequence). This CDR3 region has 16 residues. V lost 3 bases to trimming and J lost 0 bases; unmatched junction nucleotides: 7. The CDR3 protein is CASSFLQGANSYEQYF. CDR3 nucleotide sequence: TGTGCCAGCAGTTTCCTTCAGGGGGCTAACTCCTACGAGCAGTACTTC.

In this sample, this clonotype turned up many times. The V gene is TRBV27, the J gene TRBJ1-3; the D is unclear. V lost 2 bases and J 2 bases, leaving 4 bases between the germline ends. CDR3 length: 13 residues. Germline V gene data show CDR1 as MNHEY and CDR2 as SMNVEV (reference sequence). The CDR3: CASSLSAGNTIYF. CDR3 bases: TGTGCCAGCAGTTTAAGTGCTGGAAACACCATATATTTT.

CDR3 amino acids: CASSQITRQPQHF. The DNA of the CDR3 is TGCGCCAGCAGCCAAATCACCCGTCAGCCCCAGCATTTT. The chain carries TRBV4-1 and TRBJ1-5; D is undetermined. In germline, CDR1 is MGHRA, CDR2 YSYEKL. The CDR3 runs to 13 residues. Trimming shortened V by 2 bases and J by 6 bases, and 8 bases separated the two germline ends.